The 26 T cell receptor beta chains listed next were all sequenced from one sample in a study of shared clonotypes between healthy human individuals. Profiling relied on immunoSEQ multiplex PCR, and the TCRdb table lists in-frame clones only, not all of them. Here the sample spans approximately 2.4 million clones, more than 90% being singletons. Sequencing input: naive CD4+ T cells sorted from blood. Stated subset: CD45RA+ positively selected. The receptor source for this set is a man between 18 and 35 years old in good health.

This chain connects TRBV4-3 to TRBJ2-7; tentatively, D is TRBD1 (6 bases). V lost 0 bases and J lost 4, with 16 bases in between. Looked up from germline, CDR1 is LGHNA and CDR2 is YSLEER. The CDR3 loop spans 16 amino acids. The CDR3 sequence: CASSQELGRGGYEQYF. The CDR3 nucleotides read TGCGCCAGCAGCCAAGAATTGGGCAGGGGCGGGTACGAGCAGTACTTC.

This chain joins TRBV7-2 and TRBJ2-6; the D is unclear. Germline CDR1 reads SGHTA; CDR2 reads FQGNSA. The CDR3 runs 16 residues. V lost 2 bases and J lost 0, with 8 bases in between. The CDR3 sequence: CASSLYPISGANVLTF. The CDR3 nucleotides read TGTGCCAGCAGCTTATACCCGATCTCTGGGGCCAACGTCCTGACTTTC.

The table lists this clone with a count of one. The chain employs TRBV7-9 and TRBJ2-2; 12 positions agree with TRBD1. Germline V CDR1 and CDR2: SEHNR, FQNEAQ (reference sequence). The length of the CDR3 is 18 residues. The junction had 8 bases not matched to a gene; V was cut back by 5 bases and J by 1 base. CDR3 sequence reads: CASSGGTGGPLNTGELFF. The CDR3 coding sequence is TGTGCCAGCAGCGGCGGGACAGGGGGCCCCCTGAACACCGGGGAGCTGTTTTTT.

This chain joins TRBV14 and TRBJ2-7; no clear D. Germline V gene lookup returns CDR1 SGHDN and CDR2 FVKESK. This CDR3 has 16 amino acids. V lost 1 base to trimming and J lost 3 bases, with 16 bases between them. The CDR3 bases are TGTGCCAGCAGCCAAGGCAGCATCCACCCTTTCTACGAGCAGTACTTC. This sequence encodes CASSQGSIHPFYEQYF.

V usage is TRBV5-6 and J usage is TRBJ1-6; D gene ambiguous. The CDR3 extends over 15 amino acids. CDR1 is SGHDT, CDR2 YYEEEE, per germline. The V and J ends lost 5 bases and 5 bases respectively, with 14 bases between them. The CDR3, as DNA: TGTGCCAGCAGACGTATAGAACAGAATAATTCACCCCTCCACTTT. It yields the protein CASRRIEQNNSPLHF.

The chain links TRBV29-1 to TRBJ2-4; 10 bases match TRBD1. This CDR3 is built from 14 residues. CDR1 is SQVTM and CDR2 is ANQGSEA in the germline V gene. After removal of 6 bases from V and 8 bases from J, the junction contained 10 bases not matched to a gene. CDR3 bases: TGCAGCGTCAAAGGACAGGGGGGGCTAGACATTCAGTACTTC. Its translation is CSVKGQGGLDIQYF.

This clone has only one observation. V usage is TRBV27 and J usage is TRBJ1-1; maybe TRBD1 (5 bases). The CDR3 extends over 15 amino acids. V shed 3 bases and J shed 1 base, with 12 bases lying between them. The germline V gene has CDR1 MNHEY and CDR2 SMNVEV (reference sequence). CDR3 coding DNA: TGTGCCAGCAGTTTTAGGAATCAGGGGAACACTGAAGCTTTCTTT. Translated: CASSFRNQGNTEAFF.

This chain connects TRBV4-3 to TRBJ1-2; 8 nucleotides match TRBD1. CDR3 length: 15 amino acids. Germline lookup yields CDR1 LGHNA and CDR2 YSLEER. J gave up 2 bases and V 2 bases, and 4 bases lay outside the gene matches. The DNA of the CDR3 is TGCGCCAGCAGCCAATATCAGGGGGCGAACTATGGCTACACCTTC. This translates into CASSQYQGANYGYTF.

V usage is TRBV7-2 and J usage is TRBJ2-5, with 8 bases fitting TRBD2. Trimming cost V 1 base and J 6 bases; bases outside gene matches: 7. Germline CDR1 is SGHTA and CDR2 is FQGNSA. This CDR3 comprises 15 residues. CDR3 in DNA: TGTGCCAGCAGCTTAGTTCTTAGCGGGACCCAGACCCAGTACTTC. It is translated as CASSLVLSGTQTQYF.

The V and J genes are TRBV2 and TRBJ1-2; 7 bases are a match to TRBD1. This CDR3 comprises 15 residues. Germline CDR1 and CDR2: SNHLY and FYNNEI. V lost 1 base and J lost 8; bases outside the gene matches: 10. In DNA, the CDR3 is TGTGCCAGCAGTGAAGAGACAGGGCCCTTAGGGGGCTACACCTTC. This codes for CASSEETGPLGGYTF.

The chain combines TRBV28 with TRBJ1-1, with 10 bases matching TRBD1. Looked up from germline, CDR1 is MDHEN and CDR2 is SYDVKM. The CDR3 has 16 residues. The ends lost 5 bases at V and 4 bases at J; junction bases unmatched: 10. Here the CDR3 reads CASSANRWTGGTEAFF. CDR3 nucleotide sequence: TGTGCCAGCAGTGCGAACCGGTGGACAGGGGGCACTGAAGCTTTCTTT.

The chain recombines TRBV5-1 with TRBJ2-3, with D tentatively TRBD2 (6 bases). In germline, CDR1 is SGHRS, CDR2 YFSETQ. The CDR3 spans 13 residues. The V end lost 4 bases, the J end lost 5 bases, and 11 bases lay between the germline ends. This CDR3 reads CASSPEGIDTQYF. CDR3 coding DNA: TGCGCCAGCAGCCCGGAGGGAATAGATACGCAGTATTTT.

The sample holds one count of this clone. V is TRBV5-1 and J is TRBJ1-2; 7 nucleotides align to TRBD1. The junction had 5 bases not matched to a gene; V was cut back by 4 bases and J by 5 bases. CDR1 and CDR2 from the germline V gene are SGHRS and YFSETQ. This CDR3 is built from 13 residues. CDR3 amino acids: CASSTDRAYGYTF. In DNA form, the CDR3 reads TGCGCCAGCAGCACCGACAGGGCGTATGGCTACACCTTC.

This clone has more than one count but fewer than ten. V usage is TRBV10-3 and J usage is TRBJ1-2; TRBD1 might be the D (6 bases). The CDR3 loop spans 15 amino acids. The ends were cut back, 0 bases at V and 6 bases at J, with 14 bases in the middle. Germline V CDR1 and CDR2: ENHRY, SYGVKD. The CDR3 bases are TGTGCCATCAGTGAGTCCGTCAGGGGAGGGGATGGCTACACCTTC. Translating it yields CAISESVRGGDGYTF.

The gene calls are TRBV5-1 and TRBJ2-3; D is perhaps TRBD2 (6 bases). V was clipped by 0 bases and J by 4 bases, with 9 bases between them. The CDR3 is 14 amino acids. Germline assignment: CDR1 SGHRS and CDR2 YFSETQ. CDR3 DNA: TGCGCCAGCAGCTTGGCATCGGGGGCAGATACGCAGTATTTT. Residues: CASSLASGADTQYF.

CDR3 loop: CASSSTSVGETQYF. CDR3 nucleotide sequence: TGTGCCAGCAGCTCCACTAGCGTTGGGGAGACCCAGTACTTC. This chain uses TRBV7-2 with TRBJ2-5; TRBD2 matches 7 bases. With 4 bases clipped from V and 5 bases from J, the junction kept 7 bases outside the gene matches. CDR1 is SGHTA, CDR2 FQGNSA, per germline. This CDR3 comprises 14 residues.

This sequence joins TRBV6-1 and TRBJ2-2; TRBD2 matches at 7 bases. Germline V gene lookup returns CDR1 MNHNS and CDR2 SASEGT. V dropped 3 bases and J dropped 5; count of bases not matched to a gene: 6. CDR3 length equals 15 residues. The DNA for the CDR3 is TGTGCCAGCAGTGAGCCGGGACTATCAACCGGGGAGCTGTTTTTT. Translation: CASSEPGLSTGELFF.

V gene TRBV6-1 combines with J gene TRBJ2-7, with D possibly matching TRBD2 (6 bases). The CDR3 is 15 amino acids. CDR1 is MNHNS and CDR2 is SASEGT in the germline V gene. V lost 1 base to trimming and J lost 0 bases, with 10 bases between them. CDR3 in amino acids: CASSEGPGSSYEQYF. CDR3 bases: TGTGCCAGCAGTGAAGGCCCCGGGAGCTCCTACGAGCAGTACTTC.

The rearrangement joins TRBV6-4 to TRBJ1-5; D is perhaps TRBD1 (5 bases). V was trimmed by 3 bases and J by 4 bases, leaving 7 bases between them. This CDR3 has 13 amino acids. Germline V lookup: CDR1 MRHNA, CDR2 SNTAGT. CDR3 bases: TGTGCCAGCAGTGAACAGGAGAATCAGCCCCAGCATTTT. Protein: CASSEQENQPQHF.

In this sample, this clone turned up once. The J gene is TRBJ2-5, the V gene TRBV7-6; 7 nucleotides agree with TRBD1. Germline CDR1 reads SGHVS; CDR2 reads FNYEAQ. There are 18 residues in the CDR3. J lost 1 base, V lost 5 bases, and 16 bases had no gene match. CDR3 loop: CASSRQLNQQGIQETQYF. CDR3 DNA sequence: TGTGCCAGCAGCCGCCAACTAAATCAACAGGGGATCCAAGAGACCCAGTACTTC.

The chain is built from TRBV7-8 and TRBJ2-3; D unresolved. Per the germline V gene, CDR1 is SGHVS and CDR2 is FQNEAQ. This CDR3 comprises 13 residues. V was trimmed by 0 bases and J by 3 bases, leaving 4 bases between them. The CDR3 here is CASSLADTDTQYF. CDR3 nucleotides: TGTGCCAGCAGCTTAGCGGATACAGATACGCAGTATTTT.

V is TRBV27 and J is TRBJ2-3; TRBD2 is a possible D gene (5 bases). Deletions cut 7 bases from V and 12 bases from J, with 14 bases between. Germline CDR1 and CDR2: MNHEY and SMNVEV (reference sequence). The CDR3 consists of 11 residues. The CDR3 DNA reads TGTGCCAGCACAAATGGCCCTAGCCAGTATTTT. This translates into CASTNGPSQYF.

V and J are TRBV10-3 and TRBJ1-1; D remains unclear. Trimming took off 6 bases at V and 1 base at J, with 12 bases between the two ends. CDR1 ENHRY and CDR2 SYGVKD come from the germline V gene. This CDR3 comprises 14 residues. The CDR3 is CAIRSAGGNTEAFF. CDR3 DNA: TGTGCCATCAGATCAGCCGGCGGGAACACTGAAGCTTTCTTT.

This chain links TRBV2 with TRBJ2-3, with D tentatively TRBD2 (5 bases). The V gene's germline CDR1 is SNHLY and CDR2 FYNNEI. Between the trimmed V and J ends, which lost 4 bases and 7 bases, there was a span of 12 bases. The CDR3 runs to 13 residues. In DNA form, the CDR3 reads TGTGCCAGCAGTGGCGCGGCGGGTAATACGCAGTATTTT. Protein: CASSGAAGNTQYF.

This chain connects TRBV5-1 to TRBJ2-1; 9 bases line up with TRBD1. Germline values: CDR1 SGHRS, CDR2 YFSETQ. The trim removed 5 bases at V and 4 bases at J, leaving 4 bases unmatched. This CDR3 spans 14 amino acids. This CDR3 is CASRPQGAYNEQFF. The CDR3 DNA reads as TGCGCCAGCAGACCACAGGGGGCGTACAATGAGCAGTTCTTC.

This clone turned up a few times. The chain recombines TRBV7-9 with TRBJ1-6; 7 bases map to TRBD1. V shed 1 base, J shed 7 bases, and the junction held 4 bases outside the gene matches. CDR1 is SEHNR, CDR2 FQNEAQ, per germline (reference sequence). The CDR3 totals 15 residues. CDR3 DNA sequence: TGTGCCAGCAGCTTAGAAGGGACAGCAAATTCACCCCTCCACTTT. Its protein is CASSLEGTANSPLHF.